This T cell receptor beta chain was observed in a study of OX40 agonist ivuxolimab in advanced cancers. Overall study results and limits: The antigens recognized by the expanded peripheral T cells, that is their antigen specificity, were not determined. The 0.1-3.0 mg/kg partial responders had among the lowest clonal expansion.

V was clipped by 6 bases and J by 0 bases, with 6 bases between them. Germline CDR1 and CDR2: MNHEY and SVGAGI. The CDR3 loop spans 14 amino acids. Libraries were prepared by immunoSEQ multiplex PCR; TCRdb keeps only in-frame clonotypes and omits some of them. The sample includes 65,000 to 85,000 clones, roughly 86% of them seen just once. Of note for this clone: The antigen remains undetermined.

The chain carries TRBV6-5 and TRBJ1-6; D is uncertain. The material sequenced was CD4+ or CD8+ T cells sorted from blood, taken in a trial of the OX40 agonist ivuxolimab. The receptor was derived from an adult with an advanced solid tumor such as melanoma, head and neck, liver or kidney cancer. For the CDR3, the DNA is TGTGCCAGCAGGTTGAGCTCCTATAATTCACCCCTCCACTTT. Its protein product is CASRLSSYNSPLHF.